Presented here are 9 T cell receptor beta chains from one specimen sequenced in a study of cytomegalovirus exposure and HLA in healthy donors. PCR used 60 Vbeta primers and 13 Jbeta primers. Clones were read by immunoSEQ multiplex PCR, and TCRdb kept only the in-frame ones, dropping some. The table includes about 82,000 clones, over 65% detected once. The sequencing sample was made of PBMCs. These receptors were taken from a man aged 25 to 45 in good health and CMV-seropositive.

This chain connects TRBV6-5 to TRBJ1-1; 8 nucleotides match TRBD1. Trimming cost V 7 bases and J 7 bases; bases outside gene matches: 5. Germline CDR1 MNHEY, CDR2 SVGAGI. CDR3 length equals 12 residues. The DNA for the CDR3 is TGTGCCAGCACCGGAACAGGGGGTGAAGCTTTCTTT. Protein product: CASTGTGGEAFF.

The chain is built from TRBV6-4 and TRBJ2-2; TRBD2 is a possible D gene (6 bases). V dropped 1 base and J dropped 1 base, with 10 bases sitting between them. The CDR3 runs 16 residues. CDR1 is MRHNA, CDR2 SNTAGT, per germline. CDR3 sequence: CASSDWGSGNTGELFF. CDR3 DNA sequence: TGTGCCAGCAGTGACTGGGGTAGCGGGAACACCGGGGAGCTGTTTTTT.

The chain links TRBV4-2 to TRBJ2-7, with D unresolved. Trimming removed 0 bases from V and 1 base from J, with 7 bases in between. The germline V gene has CDR1 LGHNA and CDR2 YNFKEQ. The CDR3 covers 14 residues. CDR3 nucleotide sequence: TGTGCCAGCAGCCAAGAGGCACGATCCTACGAGCAGTACTTC. As protein: CASSQEARSYEQYF.

This clone was detected only a few times. This chain connects TRBV6-5 to TRBJ2-5, with D maybe TRBD1 (6 bases). Trimming took 6 bases from V and 3 from J, leaving 8 bases between them. This CDR3 has 12 residues. Germline V CDR1 and CDR2: MNHEY, SVGAGI. DNA of the CDR3: TGTGCCAGCAGCTGGGACAAAGAGACCCAGTACTTC. This codes for CASSWDKETQYF.

The chain employs TRBV9 and TRBJ2-3, with 12 positions matching TRBD2. V lost 4 bases to trimming and J lost 10 bases; unmatched junction nucleotides: 10. The CDR3 totals 15 residues. Germline V gene lookup returns CDR1 SGDLS and CDR2 YYNGEE. The CDR3 protein is CASSPVTSGSGAQYF. The CDR3 DNA sequence: TGTGCCAGCAGCCCTGTGACTAGCGGGAGCGGGGCGCAGTATTTT.

This clone was found a few times. The DNA for the CDR3 is TGTGCCAGCACTAGCGGGGACAACACCGGGGAGCTGTTTTTT. Translation gives CASTSGDNTGELFF. The V and J genes are TRBV6-5 and TRBJ2-2; 9 positions agree with TRBD2. V lost 7 bases and J lost 2; bases outside the gene matches: 2. This CDR3 has 14 residues. Germline lookup yields CDR1 MNHEY and CDR2 SVGAGI.

The chain carries TRBV29-1 and TRBJ2-1; TRBD2 agrees at 14 bases. CDR1 is SQVTM and CDR2 is ANQGSEA in the germline V gene. V shed 5 bases, J shed 7 bases, and the junction held 4 bases outside the gene matches. There are 14 residues in the CDR3. The CDR3 DNA is TGCAGCGTTACTGGACTAGCGGGAGGAAATGAGCAGTTCTTC. This translates into CSVTGLAGGNEQFF.

The J gene is TRBJ2-5, the V gene TRBV7-2; TRBD2 matches at 7 bases. V lost 5 bases to trimming and J lost 2 bases; unmatched junction nucleotides: 8. Germline CDR1 is SGHTA and CDR2 is FQGNSA. The CDR3 is made up of 15 amino acids. CDR3: CASSQGGSEQETQYF. The CDR3 DNA is TGTGCCAGCAGCCAGGGAGGGTCCGAACAAGAGACCCAGTACTTC.

The V gene is TRBV6-5, the J gene TRBJ2-1, with 7 bases identical to TRBD1. The CDR3 loop spans 16 amino acids. The V gene end was trimmed by 2 bases and the J gene end by 10 bases; junction bases not matched to a gene: 14. The germline CDR1 and CDR2 sequences are MNHEY and SVGAGI. In DNA, the CDR3 is TGTGCCAGCAGTTACCGCACGACAGGGAGTGTCGACGAGCAGTTCTTC. This codes for CASSYRTTGSVDEQFF.